This is a list of T cell receptor beta chains from one sample in a study of shared clonotypes between healthy human individuals. Using immunoSEQ multiplex PCR, the repertoire was profiled, and TCRdb retains in-frame clones only, with some absent. The table has fewer than 2.5 million clones, over 85% seen once. Sequencing used naive CD4+ T cells from PBMCs. The origin of the receptors is a man aged 18 to 30 in good health. Some clones in this sample may be carry-over from other donors' samples. CDR3s include the opening cysteine and the closing phenylalanine or tryptophan. Each record gives: V gene, CDR3 length, CDR3 protein.

v_gene: TRBV7-9
len: 15
CDR3aa: CASSSRGLSTDTQYF

v_gene: TRBV25-1
len: 14
CDR3aa: CASSLAGVGETQYF

v_gene: TRBV29-1
len: 13
CDR3aa: CSVSTARQETQYF

v_gene: TRBV5-1
len: 14
CDR3aa: CASSLGDPADTQYF

v_gene: TRBV6-6
len: 14
CDR3aa: CASQLAGGQETQYF

v_gene: TRBV19
len: 16
CDR3aa: CASSIRTTGGVETQYF

v_gene: TRBV6-1
len: 15
CDR3aa: CASSELGGTSQPQHF

v_gene: TRBV7-2
len: 14
CDR3aa: CASSSGTPNEKLFF

v_gene: TRBV4-2
len: 15
CDR3aa: CASSQDYRNYNEQFF

v_gene: TRBV7-2
len: 15
CDR3aa: CASSKGTSGTYEQYF

v_gene: TRBV5-1
len: 13
CDR3aa: CASRATAQETQYF